The next 9 T cell receptor beta chains were all read from a single sample in a study of blood T cell repertoires in COVID-19. Profiling relied on immunoSEQ multiplex PCR, and the TCRdb table lists in-frame clones only, not all of them. The sample shows over 150,000 clones, about 88% of them seen only once. The specimen sequenced was peripheral blood. These receptors were obtained from a man in his 60s with COVID-19, enrolled during active disease.

The chain recombines TRBV3-1 (or the pseudogene TRBV3-2) with TRBJ2-1, with 11 bases identical to TRBD2. The ends lost 2 bases at V and 8 bases at J; junction bases unmatched: 8. The CDR3 contains 16 residues. The germline V gene has CDR1 LGHDT and CDR2 YNNKEL (reference sequence). CDR3 sequence reads: CASSQTLTSGKHEQFF. As DNA, the CDR3 is TGTGCCAGCAGCCAAACATTGACTAGCGGGAAACATGAGCAGTTCTTC.

Comment on this clone: Other DNA variants within this sample encode the same CDR3. This chain joins TRBV2 and TRBJ1-1; D gene uncertain. The germline CDR1 and CDR2 sequences are SNHLY and FYNNEI. Trimming removed 4 bases at V and 1 base at J, with 10 bases between. The CDR3 runs to 14 residues. The CDR3 reads CASSGQVSNTEAFF. The CDR3 DNA sequence: TGTGCCAGCAGTGGGCAAGTTTCGAACACTGAAGCTTTCTTT.

The chain combines TRBV13 with TRBJ1-1, with no clear D. The CDR3 spans 15 residues. CDR1 is PRHDT and CDR2 is FYEKMQ in the germline V gene (reference sequence). V was cut by 1 base and J by 6 bases, with 15 bases left in between. CDR3 in DNA: TGTGCCAGCAGCTTAGTACCCGGGAAAGTGTCTGAAGCTTTCTTT. It translates to CASSLVPGKVSEAFF.

This rearrangement joins TRBV4-1 to TRBJ1-6, with 8 bases that match TRBD1. V trimming: 3 bases; J trimming: 5 bases; junction bases outside the gene matches: 6. In germline, CDR1 is MGHRA, CDR2 YSYEKL. CDR3 length: 16 amino acids. The CDR3 nucleotides read TGCGCCAGCAGCCAGGGGACAGGCGCGAATAATTCACCCCTCCACTTT. Its protein product is CASSQGTGANNSPLHF.

V usage is TRBV6-5 and J usage is TRBJ1-1, with 9 bases lining up with TRBD1. Per germline, CDR1 MNHEY and CDR2 SVGAGI. The CDR3 sequence is 14 residues long. V was clipped by 2 bases and J by 4 bases; unmatched bases: 2. For the CDR3, the DNA is TGTGCCAGCAGTTACGAGACAGGGGGCACTGAAGCTTTCTTT. Translated, it gives CASSYETGGTEAFF.

The V and J genes are TRBV19 and TRBJ1-6; 7 bases match TRBD1. Looked up from germline, CDR1 is LNHDA and CDR2 is SQIVND (reference sequence). The J segment lost 7 bases and the V segment lost 6 bases, leaving 9 bases of the junction unmatched. This CDR3 has 15 amino acids. The DNA for the CDR3 is TGTGCCAGTAGCCCCGAGACAGGGATCAATTCACCCCTCCACTTT. It specifies CASSPETGINSPLHF.

This chain connects TRBV28 to TRBJ2-7, with D possibly being TRBD1 (5 bases). The CDR3 length is 13 residues. V dropped 10 bases and J dropped 1 base, with 14 bases sitting between them. Germline V gives CDR1 MDHEN, CDR2 SYDVKM. CDR3 sequence reads: CAIKRSGSYEQYF. The CDR3 DNA reads as TGTGCCATAAAGAGGTCAGGGTCCTACGAGCAGTACTTC. The entire variable domain, with the rest obtained from reference TRBV28 and TRBJ2-7, is as follows: DVKVTQSSRYLVKRTGEKVFLECVQDMDHENMFWYRQDPGLGLRLIYFSYDVKMKEKGDIPEGYSVSREKKERFSLILESASTNQTSMYLCAIKRSGSYEQYFGPGTRLTVT.

The gene calls are TRBV30 and TRBJ1-3, with a tentative D call TRBD1 (6 bases). CDR3 length equals 15 residues. Trimming took 1 base from V and 0 from J, leaving 10 bases between them. Germline loops: CDR1 GTSNPN, CDR2 SVGIG (reference sequence). The CDR3 sequence: CAWSAGQPSGNTIYF. CDR3 DNA sequence: TGTGCCTGGAGTGCTGGACAGCCCTCTGGAAACACCATATATTTT.

The chain recombines TRBV12-3 or TRBV12-4 with TRBJ1-5; tentative D call: TRBD1 (5 bases). V gave up 6 bases and J gave up 3 bases, with 9 bases separating them. CDR3 length: 13 amino acids. The CDR3 loop is CASRMTDNQPQHF. CDR3 in DNA: TGTGCCAGCAGGATGACAGACAATCAGCCCCAGCATTTT.